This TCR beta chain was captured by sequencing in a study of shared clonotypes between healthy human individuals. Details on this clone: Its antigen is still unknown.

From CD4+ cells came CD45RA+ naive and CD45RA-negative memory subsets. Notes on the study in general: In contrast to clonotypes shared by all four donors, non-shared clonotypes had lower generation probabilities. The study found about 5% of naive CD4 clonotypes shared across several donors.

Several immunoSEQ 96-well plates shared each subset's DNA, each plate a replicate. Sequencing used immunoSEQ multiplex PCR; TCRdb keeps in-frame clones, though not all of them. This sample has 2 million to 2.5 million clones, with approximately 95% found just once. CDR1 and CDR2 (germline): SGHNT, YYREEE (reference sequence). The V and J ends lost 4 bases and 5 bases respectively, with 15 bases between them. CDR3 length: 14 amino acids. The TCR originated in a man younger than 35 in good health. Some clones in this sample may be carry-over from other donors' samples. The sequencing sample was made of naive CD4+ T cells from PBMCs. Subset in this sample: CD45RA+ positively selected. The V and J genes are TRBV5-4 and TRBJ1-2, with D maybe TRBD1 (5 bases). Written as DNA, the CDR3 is TGTGCCAGCAGCCCTGACACGGCAGGGTATGGCTACACCTTC. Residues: CASSPDTAGYGYTF.